These 8 T cell receptor beta chains came from one sample sequenced in a study of human T cells and chemical hapten exposure. TCRdb analysed the RACE reads with MiXCR anew, one entry per CDR3 protein. The profile shows approximately 41,000 distinct CDR3 sequences, about 7.6% of them singletons. Sample time point: pre-sensitization, week 0. Treatment reported: therapeutic diphenylcyclopropenone sensitization with weekly scalp DPC. The sequences come from whole blood, collected in connection with sensitization to the hapten diphenylcyclopropenone (DPC). The origin of the receptors is a woman aged 45-59 years with alopecia areata. Some clones in this sample may be carry-over from other donors' samples.

The chain combines TRBV7-3 with TRBJ2-3; D is possibly TRBD2 (5 bases). The V end lost 5 bases, the J end lost 4 bases, and 10 bases lay between the germline ends. Germline V CDR1 and CDR2: SGHTA, FQGTGA. The CDR3 spans 13 residues. The CDR3 sequence is CASSPTRSDTQYF. The CDR3 region has the DNA TGTGCCAGCAGCCCAACTAGATCAGATACGCAGTATTTT.

The genes are TRBV6-6 and TRBJ2-2, with D hard to call. The CDR3 runs to 12 residues. The germline V gene encodes CDR1 MNHNY and CDR2 SVGAGI (reference sequence). V was clipped by 2 bases and J by 11 bases, with 9 bases between them. The CDR3 is CASSYGVQELFF. In nucleotides, the CDR3 is TGTGCCAGCAGTTACGGGGTTCAAGAGCTGTTTTTT.

The chain is built from TRBV27 and TRBJ1-4, with D possibly matching TRBD1 (5 bases). Germline-derived CDR1 and CDR2 are MNHEY and SMNVEV (reference sequence). This CDR3 contains 13 residues. The V and J ends lost 4 bases and 7 bases respectively, with 10 bases between them. CDR3 DNA: TGTGCCAGCAGTTGGACACTAGGTGAAAAACTGTTTTTT. Translated, it gives CASSWTLGEKLFF.

This clonotype was recorded at least ten times. This rearrangement joins TRBV11-3 to TRBJ2-7, with 8 nucleotides matching TRBD2. There are 14 residues in the CDR3. The V gene end was trimmed by 1 base and the J gene end by 2 bases; junction bases not matched to a gene: 1. Germline CDR1 reads SGHNT; CDR2 reads YENEEA. The CDR3 DNA reads as TGTGCCAGCAGCTTAGCGGGAGGGCCCTACGAGCAGTACTTC. It is translated as CASSLAGGPYEQYF.

In this sample, this clonotype turned up many times. The rearrangement joins TRBV6-5 to TRBJ2-1; TRBD2 agrees at 7 bases. Germline values: CDR1 MNHEY, CDR2 SVGAGI. Unmatched junction bases numbered 7, after V lost 6 bases and J lost 2 bases. The CDR3 consists of 15 residues. CDR3 residues: CASSRTSVAYNEQFF. The CDR3 DNA reads as TGTGCCAGCAGCCGAACTAGCGTAGCCTACAATGAGCAGTTCTTC.

In its sample, this clonotype was seen a few times. The chain carries TRBV30 and TRBJ1-3, with a tentative D call TRBD1 (5 bases). Trimming took 5 bases from V and 0 from J, leaving 11 bases between them. From germline, CDR1 is GTSNPN and CDR2 SVGIG (reference sequence). The CDR3 length is 14 residues. CDR3 coding DNA: TGTGCCTGGGAGGGGCGACACTCTGGAAACACCATATATTTT. It is translated as CAWEGRHSGNTIYF.

This clonotype was counted many times. The gene calls are TRBV4-2 and TRBJ2-2, with D possibly matching TRBD2 (5 bases). Trimming left V 0 bases short and J 4 bases short, with 9 bases between. Germline lookup yields CDR1 LGHNA and CDR2 YNFKEQ. CDR3 length: 15 amino acids. CDR3 amino acids: CASSQERVRTGELFF. The CDR3 DNA sequence: TGTGCCAGCAGCCAAGAGCGGGTCCGCACCGGGGAGCTGTTTTTT.

This clonotype was seen many times. The chain combines TRBV5-3 with TRBJ2-3, with D possibly TRBD2 on 6 matching bases. TRBV5-3 is marked as an open reading frame, function uncertain. The ends were cut back, 4 bases at V and 1 base at J, with 13 bases in the middle. CDR3 size: 15 residues. DNA for the CDR3: TGTGCCAGAAGCGCGGCGGGCGGGGGCACAGATACGCAGTATTTT. Encoded protein: CARSAAGGGTDTQYF.